The source of this T cell receptor beta chain is a study of T cell changes during pregnancy in multiple sclerosis. Profiled with immunoSEQ multiplex PCR; TCRdb holds only in-frame clones, not every one. The table lists over 60,000 clones, 91% of them singletons. The CDR3 runs to 16 residues. Germline V gives CDR1 SGHTA, CDR2 FQGTGA. V was clipped by 5 bases and J by 1 base, with 17 bases between them. The J gene is TRBJ1-2, the V gene TRBV7-3; a possible D gene is TRBD1 (6 bases). Source: CD4+ T cells from peripheral blood mononuclear cells, taken in the third trimester of pregnancy. This TCR was sampled from a female donor in good health, enrolled as a control in a pregnancy study. CDR3 loop: CASSPGGGPNNYGYTF. As DNA, the CDR3 is TGTGCCAGCAGCCCGGGAGGGGGGCCAAATAACTATGGCTACACCTTC.